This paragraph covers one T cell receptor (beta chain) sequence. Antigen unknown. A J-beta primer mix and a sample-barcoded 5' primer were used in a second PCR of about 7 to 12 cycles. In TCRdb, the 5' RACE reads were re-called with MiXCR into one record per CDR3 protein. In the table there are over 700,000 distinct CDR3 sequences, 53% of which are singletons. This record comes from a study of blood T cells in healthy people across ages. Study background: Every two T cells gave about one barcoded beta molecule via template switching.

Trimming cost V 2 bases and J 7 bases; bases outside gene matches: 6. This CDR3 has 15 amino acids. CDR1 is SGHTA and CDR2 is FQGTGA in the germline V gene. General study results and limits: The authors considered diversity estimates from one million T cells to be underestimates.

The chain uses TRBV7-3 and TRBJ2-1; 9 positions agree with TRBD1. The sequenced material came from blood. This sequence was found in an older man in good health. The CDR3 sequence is CASSLYLGQGNEQFF. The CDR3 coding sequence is TGTGCCAGCAGCTTATACTTGGGACAGGGAAATGAGCAGTTCTTC.